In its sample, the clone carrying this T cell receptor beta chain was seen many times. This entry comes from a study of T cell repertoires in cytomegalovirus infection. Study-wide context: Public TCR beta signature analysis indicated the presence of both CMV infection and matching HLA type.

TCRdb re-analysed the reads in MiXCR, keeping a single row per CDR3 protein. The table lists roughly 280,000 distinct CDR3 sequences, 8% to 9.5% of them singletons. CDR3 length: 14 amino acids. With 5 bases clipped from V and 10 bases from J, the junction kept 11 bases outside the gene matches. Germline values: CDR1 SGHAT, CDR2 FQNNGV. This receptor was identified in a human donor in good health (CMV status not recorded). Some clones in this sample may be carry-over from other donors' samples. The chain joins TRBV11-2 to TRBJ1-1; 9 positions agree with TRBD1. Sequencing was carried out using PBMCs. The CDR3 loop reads CASSPGPGQGTAFF. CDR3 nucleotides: TGTGCCAGCAGCCCAGGGCCGGGACAGGGAACAGCTTTCTTT.